These 21 T cell receptor beta chains were sequenced from one sample in a study of cytomegalovirus exposure and HLA in healthy donors. The PCR employed 60 Vbeta primers together with 13 Jbeta primers. The method was immunoSEQ multiplex PCR; TCRdb's version includes in-frame clones alone and lacks a portion of them. The sample totals roughly 120,000 clones. Sequencing was performed on PBMCs. The receptors come from a man younger than 40 in good health and CMV-seronegative.

The CDR3 reads CASSSFGQGRFSDTQYF. DNA of the CDR3: TGTGCCAGCAGCTCCTTTGGACAGGGGAGATTTTCAGATACGCAGTATTTT. The chain carries TRBV7-2 and TRBJ2-3; TRBD1 aligns across 9 bases. This CDR3 is 17 amino acids long. Trimming cost V 4 bases and J 4 bases; bases outside gene matches: 12. Looked up from germline, CDR1 is SGHTA and CDR2 is FQGNSA.

With respect to this clone: Distinct nucleotide sequences in the sample also encode this CDR3. The genes are TRBV5-1 and TRBJ2-5; 7 bases agree with TRBD2. Unmatched junction bases numbered 6, after V lost 2 bases and J lost 5 bases. The V gene's germline CDR1 is SGHRS and CDR2 YFSETQ. CDR3 size: 14 residues. CDR3 amino acids: CASSFGQGGETQYF. The CDR3 region has the DNA TGCGCCAGCAGCTTCGGGCAGGGAGGGGAGACCCAGTACTTC.

The rearrangement links TRBV5-1 to TRBJ2-1, with a possible D match to TRBD1 (6 bases). CDR1 and CDR2 from the germline V gene are SGHRS and YFSETQ. With 3 bases removed from V and 0 bases from J, the gap between germline ends came to 13 bases. This CDR3 contains 16 residues. The CDR3 is CASSSDQGRSYNEQFF. The CDR3 DNA reads as TGCGCCAGCAGCTCCGACCAGGGGCGCTCCTACAATGAGCAGTTCTTC.

The chain combines TRBV5-1 with TRBJ2-1; D not certain. V lost 5 bases, J lost 6 bases, and 15 bases lay in between. Germline CDR1 SGHRS, CDR2 YFSETQ. There are 14 residues in the CDR3. CDR3 protein: CASSHYPSSNEQFF. CDR3 sequence (DNA): TGCGCCAGCAGTCACTATCCGAGTAGCAATGAGCAGTTCTTC. Full variable domain (remainder filled in from reference TRBV5-1 and TRBJ2-1): KAGVTQTPRYLIKTRGQQVTLSCSPISGHRSVSWYQQTPGQGLQFLFEYFSETQRNKGNFPGRFSGRQFSNSRSEMNVSTLELGDSALYLCASSHYPSSNEQFFGPGTRLTVL.

The genes are TRBV2 and TRBJ2-5; D not certain. This CDR3 region has 13 residues. V was shortened by 10 bases and J by 4 bases, with 16 bases between the two germline ends. The germline CDR1 and CDR2 sequences are SNHLY and FYNNEI. The CDR3 loop is CAIVLSPGETQYF. The CDR3 DNA follows: TGTGCCATCGTTTTGAGCCCCGGAGAGACCCAGTACTTC.

The genes are TRBV5-1 and TRBJ2-7; tentatively, D is TRBD2 (5 bases). CDR3 length: 14 amino acids. Between the trimmed V and J ends, which lost 5 bases and 3 bases, there was a span of 15 bases. Germline CDR1 reads SGHRS; CDR2 reads YFSETQ. The DNA of the CDR3 is TGCGCCAGCAGGAGTCTTTTCGGGAACTACGAGCAGTACTTC. Its translation is CASRSLFGNYEQYF. The entire variable domain, with the rest obtained from reference TRBV5-1 and TRBJ2-7, is as follows: KAGVTQTPRYLIKTRGQQVTLSCSPISGHRSVSWYQQTPGQGLQFLFEYFSETQRNKGNFPGRFSGRQFSNSRSEMNVSTLELGDSALYLCASRSLFGNYEQYFGPGTRLTVT.

The CDR3 here is CASFQQAQETQYF. CDR3 bases: TGCGCCAGCTTCCAGCAGGCGCAAGAGACCCAGTACTTC. This chain uses TRBV5-1 with TRBJ2-5, with D uncertain. Trimming cost V 7 bases and J 2 bases, with 12 bases left between them. The germline V gene encodes CDR1 SGHRS and CDR2 YFSETQ. The CDR3 consists of 13 residues.

J is TRBJ1-1 and V is TRBV21-1. TRBV21-1 is a listed pseudogene. The CDR3 spans 15 residues. As DNA, the CDR3 is TGTGCCAGCAGCAATGACCCAGGGAGGGACACTGAAGCTTTCTTT. This encodes CASSNDPGRDTEAFF.

The genes are TRBV28 and TRBJ1-4; D remains unclear. The germline gives CDR1 MDHEN, CDR2 SYDVKM. The length of the CDR3 is 12 residues. Trimming took 10 bases from V and 8 from J, leaving 14 bases between them. The CDR3 reads CATLDFSEKLFF. CDR3 nucleotides: TGTGCCACCCTGGACTTCTCGGAAAAACTGTTTTTT. The variable domain in full, completed from reference TRBV28 and TRBJ1-4, reads DVKVTQSSRYLVKRTGEKVFLECVQDMDHENMFWYRQDPGLGLRLIYFSYDVKMKEKGDIPEGYSVSREKKERFSLILESASTNQTSMYLCATLDFSEKLFFGSGTQLSVL.

The V and J genes are TRBV5-6 and TRBJ1-5; 8 nucleotides line up with TRBD1. CDR1 and CDR2 from the germline V gene are SGHDT and YYEEEE. The CDR3 length is 15 residues. The ends lost 1 base at V and 5 bases at J; junction bases unmatched: 5. Written as DNA, the CDR3 is TGTGCCAGCAGCTTGTGGGACAGGTCGGATCAGCCCCAGCATTTT. Its protein is CASSLWDRSDQPQHF.

J is TRBJ1-6 and V is TRBV2; D might be TRBD1 (5 bases). CDR3 length: 15 amino acids. Trimming removed 4 bases from V and 3 bases from J, with 10 bases in between. Germline lookup yields CDR1 SNHLY and CDR2 FYNNEI. Here the CDR3 reads CASSARQGYNSPLHF. The CDR3 DNA sequence: TGTGCCAGCAGTGCTAGGCAGGGCTATAATTCACCCCTCCACTTT.

DNA for the CDR3: TGTGCCAGCAGCTTAAGGCGGGGGCCCTCGCGCGAGCAGTACTTC. This translates into CASSLRRGPSREQYF. The chain has TRBV7-2 and TRBJ2-7; a weak D match, TRBD2 (7 bases). CDR3 size: 15 residues. Germline V lookup: CDR1 SGHTA, CDR2 FQGNSA. The ends were cut back, 2 bases at V and 6 bases at J, with 17 bases in the middle.

The chain uses TRBV7-3 and TRBJ1-1; no definite D call. Germline V gene lookup returns CDR1 SGHTA and CDR2 FQGTGA. The CDR3 runs to 13 residues. The ends were cut back, 5 bases at V and 0 bases at J, with 7 bases in the middle. The CDR3 DNA reads TGTGCCAGCAGCGCCCACTTGAACACTGAAGCTTTCTTT. It is translated as CASSAHLNTEAFF.

The chain combines TRBV11-1 with TRBJ2-1; 10 positions match TRBD2. From germline, CDR1 is SGHAT and CDR2 FQDESV (reference sequence). This CDR3 spans 18 amino acids. V shed 3 bases and J 0 bases; nucleotides not matched to a gene: 8. In DNA, the CDR3 is TGTGCCAGCAGCTTGGGGCTAGCGGGGGTGAGCTCCTACAATGAGCAGTTCTTC. Protein: CASSLGLAGVSSYNEQFF.

The DNA for the CDR3 is TGTGCCAGCAGGTTACAGGGGAGCGACACTGAAGCTTTCTTT. It specifies CASRLQGSDTEAFF. J is TRBJ1-1 and V is TRBV6-6, with 7 nucleotides matching TRBD1. Germline V gene sequence: CDR1 MNHNY, CDR2 SVGAGI (reference sequence). The CDR3 is 14 residues long. V dropped 6 bases and J dropped 3; count of bases not matched to a gene: 7.

The chain uses TRBV10-3 and TRBJ2-7; no clear D gene. V lost 0 bases, J lost 3 bases, and 3 bases lay in between. CDR1 is ENHRY and CDR2 is SYGVKD in the germline V gene. There are 12 residues in the CDR3. CDR3 DNA: TGTGCCATCAGTGAGTCCAACTACGAGCAGTACTTC. It is translated as CAISESNYEQYF.

V and J are TRBV2 and TRBJ2-5; D unclear. This CDR3 comprises 13 residues. CDR1 is SNHLY, CDR2 FYNNEI, per germline. Trimming removed 8 bases from V and 3 bases from J, with 13 bases in between. The DNA for the CDR3 is TGTGCCAGCTCTTTCGCGGAAGAAGAGACCCAGTACTTC. Translation: CASSFAEEETQYF.

Here the CDR3 reads CASTKTGSDQPQHF. In nucleotides, the CDR3 is TGTGCCAGCACTAAGACAGGGAGTGATCAGCCCCAGCATTTT. The V gene is TRBV2, the J gene TRBJ1-5; 7 bases line up with TRBD1. This CDR3 contains 14 residues. From germline, CDR1 is SNHLY and CDR2 FYNNEI. The V gene end was trimmed by 7 bases and the J gene end by 5 bases; junction bases not matched to a gene: 8.

This chain joins TRBV2 and TRBJ1-1, with D hard to call. CDR1 SNHLY and CDR2 FYNNEI come from the germline V gene. The CDR3 contains 13 residues. Trimming pared 5 bases from V and 3 bases from J, leaving 10 bases between. CDR3 sequence reads: CASSTERDTEAFF. The CDR3 DNA is TGTGCCAGCAGTACAGAGCGGGACACTGAAGCTTTCTTT.

V and J are TRBV4-2 and TRBJ2-2; TRBD2 is a possible D gene (5 bases). The CDR3 is 15 amino acids. CDR1 and CDR2 from the germline V gene are LGHNA and YNFKEQ. The V gene lost 1 base and the J gene lost 4 bases, with 10 bases spanning the gap. The CDR3 loop is CASSQVEGSTGELFF. As DNA, the CDR3 is TGTGCCAGCAGCCAAGTTGAGGGATCCACCGGGGAGCTGTTTTTT.

The chain has TRBV5-6 and TRBJ2-3; maybe TRBD1 (6 bases). Trimming took off 0 bases at V and 4 bases at J, with 9 bases between the two ends. CDR1 and CDR2 (germline): SGHDT, YYEEEE. The CDR3 totals 14 residues. The DNA for the CDR3 is TGTGCCAGCAGCTTGGCAGGGGCCGCAGATACGCAGTATTTT. Protein: CASSLAGAADTQYF.